This T cell receptor beta chain is drawn from a study of tumor-infiltrating lymphocytes in primary liver carcinoma. Constant-region priming of around 500 ng total RNA yielded TCR beta cDNA. Amplification in three nested multiplex PCR rounds with slightly modified ARM-PCR gave rise to TCR beta libraries. TRBV1-TRBV30 forward primers paired with a C-beta reverse primer were used in the first two PCR rounds, which ran approximately 10 cycles each. Via MiXCR, TCRdb re-called the multiplex PCR reads, giving one row per CDR3 protein. The data show 20,000 to 25,000 distinct CDR3 sequences, with approximately 77% seen just once and 25% to 35% held by the top ten. The germline V gene encodes CDR1 SQVTM and CDR2 ANQGSEA. Trimming removed 4 bases from V and 8 bases from J, with 14 bases in between. The length of the CDR3 is 12 residues. Notes on this clonotype: What it recognizes is unknown.

Co-extraction yielded RNA and DNA from roughly 20-30 mg of unsorted bulk tissue. Surgeons treated the primary liver carcinoma of the patients by surgical resection. Donors were untreated and chronically infected with HBV. Notes on the study in general: Tumors had a top-250-clone fraction that was significantly higher than blood (p = 0.039).

Sequenced input: liver tumor tissue from sampling region 5. The subset was: tumor region T5, tumor centre. The TCR originated in a woman in her 30s with primary liver carcinoma and hepatitis B virus infection. The chain employs TRBV29-1 and TRBJ1-2; D unclear. The CDR3 protein is CSVAHWVGGYTF. The DNA for the CDR3 is TGCAGCGTTGCCCACTGGGTTGGCGGCTACACCTTC.